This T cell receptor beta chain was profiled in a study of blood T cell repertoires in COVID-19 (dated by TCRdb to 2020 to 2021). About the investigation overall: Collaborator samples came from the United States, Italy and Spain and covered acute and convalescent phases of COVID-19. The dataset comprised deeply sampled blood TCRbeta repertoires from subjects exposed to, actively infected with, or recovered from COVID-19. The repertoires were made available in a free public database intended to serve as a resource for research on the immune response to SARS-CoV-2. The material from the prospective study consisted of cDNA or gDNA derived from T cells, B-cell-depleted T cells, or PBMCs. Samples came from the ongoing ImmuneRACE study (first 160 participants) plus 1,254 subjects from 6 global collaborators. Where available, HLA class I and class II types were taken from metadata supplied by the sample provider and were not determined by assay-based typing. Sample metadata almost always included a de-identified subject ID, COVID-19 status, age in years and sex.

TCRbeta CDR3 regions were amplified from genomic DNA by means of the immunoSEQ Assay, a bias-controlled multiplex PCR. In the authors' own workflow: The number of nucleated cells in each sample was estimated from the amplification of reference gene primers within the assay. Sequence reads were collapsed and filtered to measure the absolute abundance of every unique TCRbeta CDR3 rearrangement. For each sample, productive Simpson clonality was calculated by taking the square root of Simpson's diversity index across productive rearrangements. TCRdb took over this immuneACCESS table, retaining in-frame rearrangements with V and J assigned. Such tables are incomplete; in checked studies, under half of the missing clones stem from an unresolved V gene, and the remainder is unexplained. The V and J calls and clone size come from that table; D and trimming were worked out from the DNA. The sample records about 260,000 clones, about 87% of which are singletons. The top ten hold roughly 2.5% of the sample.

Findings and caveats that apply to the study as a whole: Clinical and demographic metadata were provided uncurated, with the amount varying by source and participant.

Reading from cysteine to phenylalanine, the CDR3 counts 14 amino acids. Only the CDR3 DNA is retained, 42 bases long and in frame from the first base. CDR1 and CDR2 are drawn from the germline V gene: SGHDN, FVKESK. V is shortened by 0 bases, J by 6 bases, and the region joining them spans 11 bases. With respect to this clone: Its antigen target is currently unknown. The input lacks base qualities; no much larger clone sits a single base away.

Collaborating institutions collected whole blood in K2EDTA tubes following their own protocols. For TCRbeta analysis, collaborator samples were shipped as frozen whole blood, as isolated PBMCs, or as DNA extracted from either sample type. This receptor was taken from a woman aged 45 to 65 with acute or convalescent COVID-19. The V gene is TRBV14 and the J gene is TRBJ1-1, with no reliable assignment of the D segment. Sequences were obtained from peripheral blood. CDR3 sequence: CASSQEWRGPEAFF. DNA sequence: TGTGCCAGCAGCCAAGAATGGCGAGGGCCTGAAGCTTTCTTT.